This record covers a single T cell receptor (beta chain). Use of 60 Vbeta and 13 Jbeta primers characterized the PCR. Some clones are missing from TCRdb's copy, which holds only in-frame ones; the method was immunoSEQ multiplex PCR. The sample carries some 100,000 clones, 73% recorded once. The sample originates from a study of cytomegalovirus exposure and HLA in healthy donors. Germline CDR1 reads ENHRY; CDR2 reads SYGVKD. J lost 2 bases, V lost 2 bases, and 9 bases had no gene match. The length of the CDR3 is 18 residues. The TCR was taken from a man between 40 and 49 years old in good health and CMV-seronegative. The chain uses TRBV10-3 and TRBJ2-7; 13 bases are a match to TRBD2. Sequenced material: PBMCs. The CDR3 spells CAISELGLAGEFPYEQYF. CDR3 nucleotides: TGTGCCATCAGTGAGCTCGGACTAGCGGGGGAATTTCCCTACGAGCAGTACTTC.